The text below deals with one T cell receptor beta chain. Antigen specificity is unknown. This CDR3 spans 15 amino acids. With 4 bases removed from V and 1 base from J, the gap between germline ends came to 10 bases. Germline CDR1 and CDR2: LGHNA and YNFKEQ. The data derive from a study of response to subunit inactivated influenza vaccine. Broader study findings: There was a suggestion from the authors that each seasonal influenza vaccination recruits few new T cells.

TCRdb re-derived calls from the RT-PCR reads in MiXCR, one entry per CDR3 protein. The profile covers some 800,000 distinct CDR3 sequences, with 21% appearing a single time and about 10% taken by the ten largest. V usage is TRBV4-2 and J usage is TRBJ2-2; D is uncertain. The clonotype comes from a man aged 50 to 60 who received an inactivated influenza vaccine. The specimen was PBMCs from blood, collected roughly 5 days after vaccination. Here the CDR3 reads CASSPTLGNTGELFF. The CDR3 DNA follows: TGTGCCAGCAGCCCGACGCTGGGGAACACCGGGGAGCTGTTTTTT.